Here is one T cell receptor (beta chain) with its context. This clone has a single count. The antigen it binds to is not known. Base quality data are lacking; no much larger clone is found one base away. These data originate in a study of blood T cell repertoires in COVID-19 (dated by TCRdb to between 2020 and 2021). Concerning the study at large: Samples covering the acute and convalescent phases of COVID-19 were provided by collaborators in the United States, Italy and Spain. The material from the prospective study consisted of cDNA or gDNA derived from T cells, B-cell-depleted T cells, or PBMCs. The dataset comprised deeply sampled blood TCRbeta repertoires from subjects exposed to, actively infected with, or recovered from COVID-19. The repertoires were released in a freely available public database meant as a resource for research on the immune response to SARS-CoV-2. The samples were drawn from two sources: the first 160 participants of the ongoing ImmuneRACE study, and 1,000 to 1,500 subjects contributed by 6 global collaborators. A de-identified subject ID, COVID-19 status, age in years and sex were almost always included in the sample metadata. Where available, HLA class I and class II types were taken from metadata supplied by the sample provider and were not determined by assay-based typing.

The investigation overall reported the following: The quantity of clinical and demographic metadata differed by source and by participant and was supplied without curation.

V trim: 5 bases; J trim: 4 bases; unmatched bases: 6. The germline V gene (reference sequence) provides CDR1 SEHNR and CDR2 FQNEAQ. Reading from cysteine to phenylalanine, the CDR3 counts 14 amino acids. Only the CDR3 region is kept as DNA, spanning 42 bases read in frame from base 1. TCRbeta CDR3 regions were amplified from genomic DNA by means of the immunoSEQ Assay, a bias-controlled multiplex PCR. The authors processed their data as follows. The number of nucleated cells in each sample was estimated from the amplification of reference gene primers within the assay. Sequence reads were collapsed and filtered to measure the absolute abundance of every unique TCRbeta CDR3 rearrangement. For each sample, productive Simpson clonality was calculated as the square root of Simpson's diversity index across productive rearrangements. As stored in TCRdb, this immuneACCESS dataset retains in-frame rearrangements with V and J assigned. A fraction of the clones does not appear; measured against another copy, unresolved V genes explain less than half of the discrepancy, and the remainder lacks a known reason. That table is the source of V, J and clone size, and D and trimming were worked out from the DNA. In this sample the table shows some 300,000 clones, about 85% of which occur a single time. The ten largest account for roughly 2.1% of the sample.

Collaborating institutions collected whole blood in K2EDTA tubes following their own protocols. Collaborator samples were shipped for TCRbeta analysis as frozen whole blood, isolated PBMCs, or DNA extracted from either sample type. Material for sequencing was peripheral blood. The V and J segments used are TRBV7-9 and TRBJ1-1; TRBD1 aligns with 8 central bases. The sequence was collected from a man younger than 35 with active or convalescent COVID-19. The CDR3 sequence is CASSGRGLGTEAFF. The bases read TGTGCCAGCAGCGGCAGGGGGCTGGGCACTGAAGCTTTCTTT.